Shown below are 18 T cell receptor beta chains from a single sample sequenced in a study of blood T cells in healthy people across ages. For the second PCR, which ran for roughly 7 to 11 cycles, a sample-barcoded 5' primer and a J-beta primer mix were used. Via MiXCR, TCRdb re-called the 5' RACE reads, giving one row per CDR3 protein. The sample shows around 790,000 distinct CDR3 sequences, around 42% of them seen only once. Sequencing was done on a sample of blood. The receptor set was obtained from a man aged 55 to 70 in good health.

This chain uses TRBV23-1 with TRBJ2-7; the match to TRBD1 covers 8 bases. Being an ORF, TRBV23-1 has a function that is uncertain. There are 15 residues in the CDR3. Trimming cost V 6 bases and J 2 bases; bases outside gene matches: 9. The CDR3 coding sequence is TGCGCCAGCAGGCCTCAGGGGGCAATACCCTACGAGCAGTACTTC. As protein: CASRPQGAIPYEQYF.

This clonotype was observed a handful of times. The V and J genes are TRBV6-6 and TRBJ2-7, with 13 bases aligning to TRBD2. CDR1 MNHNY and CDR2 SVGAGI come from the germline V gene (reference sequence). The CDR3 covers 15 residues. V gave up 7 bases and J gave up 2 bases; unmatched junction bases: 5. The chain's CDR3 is CASTKGLAGTYEQYF. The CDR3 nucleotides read TGTGCCAGCACCAAGGGACTAGCGGGGACCTACGAGCAGTACTTC.

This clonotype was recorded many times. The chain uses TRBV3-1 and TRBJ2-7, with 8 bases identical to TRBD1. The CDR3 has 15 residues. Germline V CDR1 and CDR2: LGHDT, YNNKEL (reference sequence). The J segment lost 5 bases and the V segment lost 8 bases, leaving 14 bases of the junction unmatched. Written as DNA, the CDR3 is TGTGCCAGCCCAAAGCCGTGGTACAGGGGGAACGAGCAGTACTTC. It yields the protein CASPKPWYRGNEQYF.

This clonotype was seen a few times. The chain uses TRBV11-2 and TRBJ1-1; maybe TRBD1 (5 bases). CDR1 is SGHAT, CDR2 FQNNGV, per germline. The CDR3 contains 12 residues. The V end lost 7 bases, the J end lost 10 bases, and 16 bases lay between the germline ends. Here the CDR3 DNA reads TGTGCCAGCACCCGGGCTGGGAGGGGAGCTTTCTTT. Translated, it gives CASTRAGRGAFF.

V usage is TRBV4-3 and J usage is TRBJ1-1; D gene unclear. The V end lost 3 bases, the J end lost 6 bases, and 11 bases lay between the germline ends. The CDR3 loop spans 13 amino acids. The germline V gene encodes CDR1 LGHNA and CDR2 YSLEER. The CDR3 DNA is TGCGCCAGCAGCCACTTGGGGTACTCTGAAGCTTTCTTT. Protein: CASSHLGYSEAFF.

The CDR3 nucleotides are TGTGCCAGCAGCCCCTTCAGAGGACAGATCACAGATACGCAGTATTTT. Protein sequence: CASSPFRGQITDTQYF. The chain employs TRBV7-9 and TRBJ2-3, with a tentative D call TRBD1 (6 bases). V lost 5 bases to trimming and J lost 2 bases, with 17 bases between them. This CDR3 is 16 amino acids long. Germline V gene data show CDR1 as SEHNR and CDR2 as FQNEAQ (reference sequence).

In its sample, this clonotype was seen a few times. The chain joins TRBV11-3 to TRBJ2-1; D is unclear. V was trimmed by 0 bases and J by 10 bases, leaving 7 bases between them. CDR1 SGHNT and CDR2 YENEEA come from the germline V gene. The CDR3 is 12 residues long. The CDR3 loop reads CASSLDRREQFF. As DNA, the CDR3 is TGTGCCAGCAGCTTAGATCGTAGAGAGCAGTTCTTC.

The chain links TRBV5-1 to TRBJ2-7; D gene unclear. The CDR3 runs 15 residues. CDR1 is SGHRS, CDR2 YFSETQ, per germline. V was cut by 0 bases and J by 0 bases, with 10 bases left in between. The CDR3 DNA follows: TGCGCCAGCAGCTTGGATGGGGATCCCTCCTACGAGCAGTACTTC. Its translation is CASSLDGDPSYEQYF.

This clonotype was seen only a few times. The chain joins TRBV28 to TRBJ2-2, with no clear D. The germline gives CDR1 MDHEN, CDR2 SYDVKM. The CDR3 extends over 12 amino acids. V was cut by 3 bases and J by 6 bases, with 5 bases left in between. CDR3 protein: CASSFLSGELFF. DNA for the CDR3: TGTGCCAGCAGTTTCCTCTCCGGGGAGCTGTTTTTT.

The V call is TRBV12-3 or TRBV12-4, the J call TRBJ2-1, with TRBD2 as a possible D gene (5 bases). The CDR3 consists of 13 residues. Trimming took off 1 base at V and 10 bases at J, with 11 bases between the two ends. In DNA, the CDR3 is TGTGCCAGCAGTTTAGGGCTAGCTTGGGAGCAGTTCTTC. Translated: CASSLGLAWEQFF.

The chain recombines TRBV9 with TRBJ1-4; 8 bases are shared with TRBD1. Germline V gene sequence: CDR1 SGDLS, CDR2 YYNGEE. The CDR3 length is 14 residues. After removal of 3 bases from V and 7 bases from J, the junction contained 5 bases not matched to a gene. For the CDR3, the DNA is TGTGCCAGCAGCGAGAGGACAGGGCGTGAAAAACTGTTTTTT. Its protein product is CASSERTGREKLFF. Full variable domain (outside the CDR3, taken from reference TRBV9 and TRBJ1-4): DSGVTQTPKHLITATGQRVTLRCSPRSGDLSVYWYQQSLDQGLQFLIQYYNGEERAKGNILERFSAQQFPDLHSELNLSSLELGDSALYFCASSERTGREKLFFGSGTQLSVL.

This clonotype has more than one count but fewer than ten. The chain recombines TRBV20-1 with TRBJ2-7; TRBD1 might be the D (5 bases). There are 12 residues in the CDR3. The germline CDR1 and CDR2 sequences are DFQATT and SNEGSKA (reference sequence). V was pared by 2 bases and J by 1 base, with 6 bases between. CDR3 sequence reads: CSARRGSYEQYF. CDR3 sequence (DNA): TGCAGTGCTAGAAGGGGATCCTACGAGCAGTACTTC.

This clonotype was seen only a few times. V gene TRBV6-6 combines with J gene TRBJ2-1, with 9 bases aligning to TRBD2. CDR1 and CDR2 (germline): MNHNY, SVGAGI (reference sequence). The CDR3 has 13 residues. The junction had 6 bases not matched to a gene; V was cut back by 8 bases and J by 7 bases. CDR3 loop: CASGGLAGNEQFF. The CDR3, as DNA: TGTGCCAGCGGGGGGCTAGCGGGGAATGAGCAGTTCTTC.

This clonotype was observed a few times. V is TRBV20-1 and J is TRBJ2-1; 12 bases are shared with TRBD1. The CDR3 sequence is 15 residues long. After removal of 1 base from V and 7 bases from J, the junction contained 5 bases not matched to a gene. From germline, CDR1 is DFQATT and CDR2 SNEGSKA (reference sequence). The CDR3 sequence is CSARVRDRGLNEQFF. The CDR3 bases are TGCAGTGCTAGAGTCCGGGACAGGGGGCTAAATGAGCAGTTCTTC.

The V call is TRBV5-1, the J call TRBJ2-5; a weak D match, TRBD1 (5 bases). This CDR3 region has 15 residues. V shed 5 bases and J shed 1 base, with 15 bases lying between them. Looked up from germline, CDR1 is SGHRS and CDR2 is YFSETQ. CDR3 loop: CASSSTGRSQETQYF. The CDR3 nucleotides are TGCGCCAGCAGTTCTACAGGACGGAGCCAAGAGACCCAGTACTTC.

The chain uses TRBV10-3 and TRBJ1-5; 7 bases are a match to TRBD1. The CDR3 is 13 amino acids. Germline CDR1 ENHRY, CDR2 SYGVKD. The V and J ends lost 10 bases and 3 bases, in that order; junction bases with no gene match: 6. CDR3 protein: CASRQGANQPQHF. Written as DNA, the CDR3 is TGTGCCAGCCGACAGGGTGCCAATCAGCCCCAGCATTTT.

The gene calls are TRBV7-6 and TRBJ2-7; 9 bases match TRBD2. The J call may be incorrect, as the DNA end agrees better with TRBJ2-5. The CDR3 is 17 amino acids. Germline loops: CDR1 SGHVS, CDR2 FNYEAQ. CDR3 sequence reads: CASSLGKTQRGEETQYF. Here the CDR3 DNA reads TGTGCCAGCAGCTTGGGGAAGACTCAGCGGGGGGAAGAGACCCAGTACTTC.

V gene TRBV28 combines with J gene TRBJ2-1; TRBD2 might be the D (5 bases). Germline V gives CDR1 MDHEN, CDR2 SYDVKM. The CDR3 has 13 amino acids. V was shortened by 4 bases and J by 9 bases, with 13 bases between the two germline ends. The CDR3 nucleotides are TGTGCCAGCAGTTCCTCGGGATTGGGTGAGCAGTTCTTC. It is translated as CASSSSGLGEQFF.